The entry below gives a single TCR beta chain sequence along with its context. The antigen is undetermined. Different DNA sequences within this sample yield the same CDR3. Sequencing was performed with immunoSEQ multiplex PCR; in TCRdb, only in-frame clones are kept and a portion is missing. This sample has more than 95,000 clones, with about nine tenths found just once. The entry originates in a study of T cell responses to AZD1222 COVID-19 vaccine. General study points: No day 14 peak samples; only post-peak repertoires were characterized. White British donors predominated, females outnumbered males, and clonal diversity was possibly underestimated.

Specimen: peripheral blood, collected on day 0 of AZD1222 vaccination. The sequence derives from an adult in good health.

The CDR3: CAISDRGTEAFF. CDR3 coding DNA: TGTGCCATCAGTGACAGGGGGACTGAAGCTTTCTTT. The rearrangement joins TRBV10-3 to TRBJ1-1; TRBD1 matches at 7 bases. Germline trimming cut 3 bases from V and 5 bases from J; bases unmatched to any gene: 0. Germline CDR1 ENHRY, CDR2 SYGVKD. The CDR3 runs 12 residues.